These T cell receptor beta chains were read from a single sample in a study of CD8 T cells in Susac syndrome. TCRdb re-derived calls from the immunoSEQ multiplex PCR reads in MiXCR, one entry per CDR3 protein. The sample lists about 170,000 distinct CDR3 sequences, 93% occurring once. Sequencing was carried out using CD4+ T cells from PBMCs. These receptors were taken from a human donor with multiple sclerosis. Each CDR3 is given with its conserved first and last residue. A D gene is named only where the DNA matches it firmly.

TRBV5-1	TRBJ2-7	TRBD1	TGCGCCAGCAGCTCCGGGGGGACAGGGGGTTACTACGAGCAGTACTTC	CASSSGGTGGYYEQYF
TRBV6-5	TRBJ2-4	NA	TGTGCCAGCAGTTCCAGTAGATCGATAGCCAAAAACATTCAGTACTTC	CASSSSRSIAKNIQYF
TRBV23-1	TRBJ2-2	NA	TGCGCCAGCAGTCGACCGACAGATGAGAACACCGGGGAGCTGTTTTTT	CASSRPTDENTGELFF
TRBV5-4	TRBJ2-3	TRBD2	TGTGCCAGCAGCACCGTCCTAGCGGGGGGACCTACTAGCACAGATACGCAGTATTTT	CASSTVLAGGPTSTDTQYF
TRBV28	TRBJ1-1	NA	TGTGCCAGCAGTCCCCCACAGGTGAGGAACACTGAAGCTTTCTTT	CASSPPQVRNTEAFF
TRBV18	TRBJ2-7	NA	TGTGCCAGCTCGCACTCAGACGGCGCCTACGAGCAGTACTTC	CASSHSDGAYEQYF
TRBV19	TRBJ1-1	NA	TGTGCCAGTAGTATTCGGCAGATAAGTTACATGAACACTGAAGCTTTCTTT	CASSIRQISYMNTEAFF
TRBV28	TRBJ1-5	TRBD1	TGTGCCAGCAGCCCCGGACAGGGCCATCAGCCCCAGCATTTT	CASSPGQGHQPQHF
TRBV20-1	TRBJ2-3	NA	TGCAGTGCTAATCCAGCCGGCACAGATACGCAGTATTTT	CSANPAGTDTQYF
TRBV7-2	TRBJ2-7	NA	TGTGCCAGCAGCTCCGGACTATCCGCCTACGAGCAGTACTTC	CASSSGLSAYEQYF